The rows below give T cell receptor beta chains drawn from one sample of a study of T cell repertoires in cytomegalovirus infection. Via MiXCR, TCRdb re-called the reads, giving one row per CDR3 protein. Of around 330,000 distinct CDR3 sequences listed, 15% to 20% were seen once; the top ten hold approximately 12%. Input material: PBMCs. These receptors were taken from a human donor in good health (CMV status not recorded). Some clones in this sample may be carry-over from other donors' samples. Each CDR3 is given with its conserved first and last residue. Each record gives: J gene, clone size, CDR3 length, V gene, CDR3 protein. Clone size is not always given. Where it is, it says once, few, many or a class for expanded clones.

j_gene: TRBJ2-7; abundance: few; len: 14; v_gene: TRBV10-3; CDR3aa: CAINPTGAHPLQYF
j_gene: TRBJ2-1; abundance: few; len: 15; v_gene: TRBV19; CDR3aa: CASRMDRASYNEQFF
j_gene: TRBJ1-2; abundance: few; len: 14; v_gene: TRBV5-1; CDR3aa: CASSLEEESYGYTF
j_gene: TRBJ1-5; abundance: .; len: 15; v_gene: TRBV20-1; CDR3aa: CSAAGTGFNNQPQHF
j_gene: TRBJ2-7; abundance: .; len: 13; v_gene: TRBV28; CDR3aa: CASSFPRTGEQYF
j_gene: TRBJ2-1; abundance: .; len: 15; v_gene: TRBV6-5; CDR3aa: CASSYSEGTHNEQFF
j_gene: TRBJ2-5; abundance: many; len: 15; v_gene: TRBV5-4; CDR3aa: CASSLQGAYEETQYF
j_gene: TRBJ1-2; abundance: .; len: 17; v_gene: TRBV29-1; CDR3aa: CSVEDIAGTGGARGYTF
j_gene: TRBJ1-1; abundance: .; len: 18; v_gene: TRBV5-1; CDR3aa: CASSRRPTGGPLNTEAFF
j_gene: TRBJ2-1; abundance: many; len: 17; v_gene: TRBV7-8; CDR3aa: CASSSQIRDRVDNEQFF
j_gene: TRBJ1-5; abundance: many; len: 14; v_gene: TRBV7-2; CDR3aa: CASSFVRDGQPQHF
j_gene: TRBJ2-5; abundance: .; len: 12; v_gene: TRBV29-1; CDR3aa: CSVGRGQETQYF
j_gene: TRBJ2-5; abundance: few; len: 14; v_gene: TRBV12-3/TRBV12-4; CDR3aa: CASSLSVTKETQYF
j_gene: TRBJ2-3; abundance: few; len: 14; v_gene: TRBV7-6; CDR3aa: CASSHGTSTDTQYF
j_gene: TRBJ2-7; abundance: .; len: 11; v_gene: TRBV6-6; CDR3aa: CASSYGPIAYF
j_gene: TRBJ1-5; abundance: many; len: 12; v_gene: TRBV20-1; CDR3aa: CSAQGLNQPQHF
j_gene: TRBJ2-5; abundance: few; len: 14; v_gene: TRBV28; CDR3aa: CASNLRASKETQYF
j_gene: TRBJ2-7; abundance: .; len: 15; v_gene: TRBV7-6; CDR3aa: CASSLRGQGAYEQYF
j_gene: TRBJ2-3; abundance: .; len: 13; v_gene: TRBV20-1; CDR3aa: CSASNRITDTQYF
j_gene: TRBJ2-3; abundance: many; len: 14; v_gene: TRBV11-2; CDR3aa: CASSLGLRGDTQYF